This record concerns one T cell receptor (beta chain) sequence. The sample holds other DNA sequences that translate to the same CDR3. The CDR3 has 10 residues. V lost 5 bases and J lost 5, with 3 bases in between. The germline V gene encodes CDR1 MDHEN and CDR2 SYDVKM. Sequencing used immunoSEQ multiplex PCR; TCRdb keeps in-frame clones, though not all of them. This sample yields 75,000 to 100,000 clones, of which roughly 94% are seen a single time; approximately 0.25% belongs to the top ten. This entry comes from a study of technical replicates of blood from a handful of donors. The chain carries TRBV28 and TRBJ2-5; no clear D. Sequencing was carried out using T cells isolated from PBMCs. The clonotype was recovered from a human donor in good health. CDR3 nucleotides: TGTGCCAGCAGTCGGGAGACCCAGTACTTC. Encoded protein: CASSRETQYF.